The clone carrying this T cell receptor beta chain was found once. No antigen is known for it. Chemo-refractory metastatic non-small-cell lung cancer patients were treated with focal radiation plus CTLA-4 blockade with ipilimumab. The data were taken from a study of radiotherapy plus CTLA-4 blockade in lung cancer. Repertoires were generated with immunoSEQ multiplex PCR, while TCRdb's copy carries only in-frame clones and drops some. Of about 83,000 clones in the sample, 78% were seen once. Study-level points and caveats: Interferon-beta and early blood T cell clone dynamics reportedly predicted response best. Among blood TCR repertoires after radiotherapy plus ipilimumab, tumor-derived clones expanded.

V was pared by 3 bases and J by 3 bases, with 20 bases between. The V gene's germline CDR1 is SNHLY and CDR2 FYNNEI. The CDR3 runs 17 residues. Sequenced material: peripheral blood, taken from a patient treated with radiotherapy plus ipilimumab. The receptor was isolated from a human donor with non-small cell lung cancer who had a partial response to radiotherapy plus ipilimumab. Some clones in this sample may be carry-over from other donors' samples. The chain combines TRBV2 with TRBJ1-2, with D perhaps TRBD1 (5 bases). CDR3 region: CASSDVPSGTRDYGYTF. As DNA, the CDR3 is TGTGCCAGCAGTGATGTCCCCTCCGGGACTCGGGACTATGGCTACACCTTC.